A selection of T cell receptor beta chains follows, all from one sample in a study of cytomegalovirus exposure and HLA in healthy donors. TCRdb's table, derived via immunoSEQ multiplex PCR, lists solely in-frame clones and lacks some. The sample yields 200,000 to 250,000 clones, 77% seen once. The specimen sequenced was PBMCs. Receptors were obtained from a woman in her fifties or sixties in good health and CMV-seropositive. The CDR3 runs from the conserved cysteine through the conserved F or W.

TRBJ2-7	TRBV7-9	CASSLDWTGARIEQYF
TRBJ1-3	TRBV7-2	CASSFDGSSGNTIYF
TRBJ1-1	TRBV2	CATAEGPEAFF
TRBJ1-1	TRBV6-5	CASSYNRGKAFF
TRBJ2-3	TRBV30	CAWSVVYPNTQYF
TRBJ2-4	TRBV7-2	CASSLGQGDTKNIQYF
TRBJ1-2	TRBV19	CASSIDRLSGYTF
TRBJ2-2	TRBV9	CASSGGGFANTGELFF
TRBJ1-3	TRBV5-1	CASSDGTGGQNTIYF
TRBJ2-7	TRBV6-1	CASIRDRGDYEQYF
TRBJ1-1	TRBV6-1	CASSFRQDTEAFF
TRBJ1-2	TRBV29-1	CSVRDSPIDGYTF
TRBJ1-5	TRBV2	CASGSPQGFGNQPQHF
TRBJ2-3	TRBV5-1	CASSLVLSTDTQYF
TRBJ2-2	TRBV21-1	CASNPDRAPTGELFF
TRBJ2-7	TRBV5-4	CASSSGTTLNREQYF
TRBJ2-3	TRBV30	CAWSRSRWEGGTDTQYF
TRBJ2-3	TRBV29-1	CSVEKPDTQYF